These 21 T cell receptor beta chains originate from one sample sequenced in a study of T cells in Graves' hyperthyroidism and ophthalmopathy (dated by TCRdb to about 2019). The library was generated by multiplex PCR. The reads were generated on an Illumina HiSeq 2000. TCR beta CDR3 regions were amplified from RNA transcripts. For the first round of RT-PCR on the TCR CDR3, the HTBI primer set was used together with the Qiagen OneStep RT-PCR kit. The raw public data were reprocessed by TCRdb itself: fastp quality trimming at Q25, MiXCR clonotype calling, in-frame beta chains only. CDR3 protein duplicates are merged, each entry listing the most common genes and DNA. The sample yields 400,000 to 450,000 distinct CDR3 sequences; approximately 14% were counted once. Of the sample, roughly 13% falls within the top ten clones. The sequencing sample was made of blood. The receptors were sampled from a man younger than 35 with Graves' ophthalmopathy.

In this sample, this clonotype turned up many times. This chain joins TRBV6-1 and TRBJ2-5; TRBD1 matches at 10 bases. CDR3 length equals 15 residues. V lost 5 bases and J lost 4; bases outside the gene matches: 7. Germline CDR1 MNHNS, CDR2 SASEGT. CDR3 sequence: CASSHGRTGGETQYF. CDR3 nucleotides: TGTGCCAGCAGTCACGGGAGGACAGGGGGAGAGACCCAGTACTTC.

This clonotype appeared many times. This chain joins TRBV11-2 and TRBJ2-3, with D possibly being TRBD1 or TRBD2 (5 bases each). Germline-derived CDR1 and CDR2 are SGHAT and FQNNGV. Trimming cost V 5 bases and J 1 base, with 7 bases left between them. The CDR3 contains 13 residues. The CDR3 is CASSLGRTDTQYF. CDR3 nucleotides: TGTGCCAGCAGCCTGGGACGCACAGATACGCAGTATTTT.

This clonotype was seen repeatedly, ten times or more. The chain uses TRBV6-1 and TRBJ1-1, with D unresolved. The V gene's germline CDR1 is MNHNS and CDR2 SASEGT. The CDR3 extends over 15 amino acids. Trimming stripped 2 bases from V and 1 base from J, with 11 bases between. DNA of the CDR3: TGTGCCAGCAGTGAATACGGGTTTAGGAACACTGAAGCTTTCTTT. Translating it yields CASSEYGFRNTEAFF.

The chain is built from TRBV19 and TRBJ2-5; 12 nucleotides agree with TRBD1. V dropped 5 bases and J dropped 4; count of bases not matched to a gene: 5. Germline values: CDR1 LNHDA, CDR2 SQIVND (reference sequence). The CDR3 length is 15 residues. Here the CDR3 DNA reads TGTGCCAGTAGTGGGGGACAGGGGGCTGGAGAGACCCAGTACTTC. This gives the protein CASSGGQGAGETQYF.

This clonotype occurred many times. The chain combines TRBV5-6 with TRBJ1-2; 11 nucleotides align to TRBD1. The length of the CDR3 is 19 residues. J was trimmed by 4 bases and V by 2 bases; bases with no gene match: 16. CDR1 and CDR2 (germline): SGHDT, YYEEEE. CDR3 coding DNA: TGTGCCAGCAGCTTACCACCCTCGGACAGGGGGCAATACCTCTATGGCTACACCTTC. The encoded protein is CASSLPPSDRGQYLYGYTF.

This clonotype was detected ten times or more. The chain uses TRBV30 and TRBJ1-4; D not certain. V was shortened by 0 bases and J by 1 base, with 9 bases between the two germline ends. Looked up from germline, CDR1 is GTSNPN and CDR2 is SVGIG (reference sequence). The CDR3 has 15 residues. This chain's CDR3 is CAWSVRWGTNEKLFF. Here the CDR3 DNA reads TGTGCCTGGAGTGTCCGTTGGGGAACTAATGAAAAACTGTTTTTT.

The chain is built from TRBV20-1 and TRBJ2-2; D remains unclear. TRBJ1-1 explains the end of the DNA better; the J call may be wrong. Germline V gene data show CDR1 as DFQATT and CDR2 as SNEGSKA (reference sequence). The CDR3 loop spans 13 amino acids. The CDR3 sequence: CSARDTRTHGAFF. For the CDR3, the DNA is TGCAGTGCTAGAGATACGCGGACCCACGGAGCTTTCTTT.

This chain links TRBV5-1 with TRBJ2-2, with 9 bases fitting TRBD1. The CDR3 is made up of 15 amino acids. Germline CDR1 and CDR2: SGHRS and YFSETQ. The V gene end was trimmed by 4 bases and the J gene end by 4 bases; junction bases not matched to a gene: 5. The CDR3: CASSTGTGITGELFF. The CDR3 DNA sequence: TGCGCCAGCAGCACCGGGACAGGGATCACCGGGGAGCTGTTTTTT.

This clonotype was detected many times. This chain uses TRBV5-1 with TRBJ1-6; D is perhaps TRBD1 (6 bases). Trimming took off 4 bases at V and 8 bases at J, with 10 bases between the two ends. The CDR3 sequence is 13 residues long. CDR1 is SGHRS, CDR2 YFSETQ, per germline. CDR3 bases: TGCGCCAGCAGCCAGGGGCTGGATTCACCCCTCCACTTT. It translates to CASSQGLDSPLHF.

The rearrangement links TRBV5-1 to TRBJ2-2, with TRBD2 matching 14 bases. The CDR3 is made up of 16 amino acids. The germline V gene has CDR1 SGHRS and CDR2 YFSETQ. Trimming removed 4 bases from V and 7 bases from J; junction bases left unmatched: 6. CDR3 amino acids: CASSDGTSGRIGELFF. The DNA for the CDR3 is TGCGCCAGCAGCGACGGGACTAGCGGGAGAATCGGGGAGCTGTTTTTT.

This clonotype was counted a few times. The CDR3 DNA reads as TGTGCCAGCCCCCCGGGATCAGATACGCAGTATTTT. It specifies CASPPGSDTQYF. The chain employs TRBV5-4 and TRBJ2-3; TRBD2 is a possible D gene (5 bases). Germline values: CDR1 SGHNT, CDR2 YYREEE (reference sequence). The CDR3 sequence is 12 residues long. V lost 7 bases and J lost 4, with 10 bases in between.

The sample holds one count of this clonotype. V gene TRBV20-1 combines with J gene TRBJ2-1; TRBD2 agrees at 9 bases. Trimming took 1 base from V and 2 from J; bases not matched to a gene: 3. The CDR3 is 15 amino acids. Germline values: CDR1 DFQATT, CDR2 SNEGSKA (reference sequence). CDR3 DNA: TGCAGTGCTAGAGGGGTAGCGGGGGCCTACAATGAGCAGTTCTTC. It specifies CSARGVAGAYNEQFF.

This clonotype was seen at least ten times. The chain couples TRBV6-1 to TRBJ2-5; D is uncertain. The CDR3 runs to 14 residues. The germline V gene has CDR1 MNHNS and CDR2 SASEGT. The V end lost 4 bases, the J end lost 1 base, and 10 bases lay between the germline ends. CDR3 DNA: TGTGCCAGCAGTGTTGGGGTAATCCAAGAGACCCAGTACTTC. It yields the protein CASSVGVIQETQYF.

The rearrangement uses TRBV12-3 or TRBV12-4 and TRBJ2-7; TRBD1 is a possible D gene (6 bases). Trimming took off 3 bases at V and 0 bases at J, with 21 bases between the two ends. There are 18 residues in the CDR3. CDR3 in DNA: TGTGCCAGCAGTTTCGTTTCAGGGGCCCAAAAGATCTCCTACGAGCAGTACTTC. This encodes CASSFVSGAQKISYEQYF.

This chain connects TRBV19 to TRBJ1-5; tentatively, D is TRBD1 (5 bases). The CDR3 is made up of 14 amino acids. The germline V and J ends were trimmed by 3 bases and 6 bases, with 12 bases remaining between them. Germline V gene data show CDR1 as LNHDA and CDR2 as SQIVND (reference sequence). The CDR3 DNA reads as TGTGCCAGTAGTATGAGGGGTCAGGGTCAGCCCCAGCATTTT. Translating it yields CASSMRGQGQPQHF.

This chain connects TRBV27 to TRBJ2-2; D unclear. The germline CDR1 and CDR2 sequences are MNHEY and SMNVEV (reference sequence). There are 15 residues in the CDR3. The V gene lost 2 bases and the J gene lost 1 base, with 8 bases spanning the gap. The CDR3 loop is CASSLNVLNTGELFF. CDR3 in DNA: TGTGCCAGCAGTTTAAACGTTCTGAACACCGGGGAGCTGTTTTTT.

The J gene is TRBJ2-7, the V gene TRBV18, with D hard to call. CDR3 length: 12 amino acids. Trimming took 2 bases from V and 2 from J, leaving 4 bases between them. Germline V gene sequence: CDR1 KGHSH, CDR2 LQKENI. Here the CDR3 DNA reads TGTGCCAGCTCACCAAACGCCTACGAGCAGTACTTC. Its translation: CASSPNAYEQYF.

This clonotype was seen more than once but under ten times. The chain links TRBV9 to TRBJ2-2, with D uncertain. The V and J ends lost 3 bases and 6 bases respectively, with 3 bases between them. The CDR3 is 11 amino acids. CDR1 is SGDLS and CDR2 is YYNGEE in the germline V gene. CDR3 nucleotides: TGTGCCAGCAGCGGCCCCGGGGAGCTGTTTTTT. It yields the protein CASSGPGELFF.

This clonotype has a count of ten or more. The chain carries TRBV20-1 and TRBJ2-3; maybe TRBD2 (5 bases). Trimming shortened V by 3 bases and J by 1 base, and 11 bases separated the two germline ends. The CDR3 extends over 14 amino acids. Germline-derived CDR1 and CDR2 are DFQATT and SNEGSKA (reference sequence). CDR3 loop: CSASSRAGTDTQYF. CDR3 bases: TGCAGTGCTAGTTCGAGGGCTGGCACAGATACGCAGTATTTT.

Concerning this clonotype itself: A much larger clone sits a single nucleotide away, making a read error possible. This is likely a read error, given that the CDR3 carries no conserved phenylalanine or tryptophan at its end. The chain has TRBV28 and TRBJ2-1; 7 positions match TRBD2. The junction had 6 bases not matched to a gene; V was cut back by 2 bases and J by 8 bases. The germline gives CDR1 MDHEN, CDR2 SYDVKM. The CDR3 sequence is 14 residues long. CDR3 sequence reads: CASSLGGRADEQFS. CDR3 DNA sequence: TGTGCCAGCAGTTTAGGTGGGAGGGCCGATGAGCAGTTCTCC.

This clonotype has only a few counts. V gene TRBV20-1 combines with J gene TRBJ2-2; no definite D call. V lost 1 base and J lost 0, with 6 bases in between. This CDR3 spans 14 amino acids. Per germline, CDR1 DFQATT and CDR2 SNEGSKA (reference sequence). CDR3 residues: CSARGQPNTGELFF. DNA of the CDR3: TGCAGTGCTAGAGGGCAGCCGAACACCGGGGAGCTGTTTTTT.